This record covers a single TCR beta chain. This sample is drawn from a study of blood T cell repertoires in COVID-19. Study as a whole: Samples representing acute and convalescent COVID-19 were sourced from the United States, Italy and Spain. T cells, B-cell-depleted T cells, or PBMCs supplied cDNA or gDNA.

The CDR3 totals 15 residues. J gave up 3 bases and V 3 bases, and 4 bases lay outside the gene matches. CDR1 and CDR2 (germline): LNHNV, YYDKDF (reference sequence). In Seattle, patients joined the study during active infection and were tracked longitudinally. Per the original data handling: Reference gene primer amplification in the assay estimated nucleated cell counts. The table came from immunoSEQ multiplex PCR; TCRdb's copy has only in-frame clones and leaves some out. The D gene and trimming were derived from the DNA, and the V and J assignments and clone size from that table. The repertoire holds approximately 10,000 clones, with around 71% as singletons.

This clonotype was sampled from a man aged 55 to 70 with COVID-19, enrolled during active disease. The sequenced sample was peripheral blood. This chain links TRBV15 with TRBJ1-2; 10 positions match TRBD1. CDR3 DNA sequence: TGTGCCACCAGCAGTTTCGGACAGGGGGACTATGGCTACACCTTC. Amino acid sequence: CATSSFGQGDYGYTF.